A selection of T cell receptor beta chains follows, all from one sample in a study of blood T cell repertoires in COVID-19. The method was immunoSEQ multiplex PCR; TCRdb's version includes in-frame clones alone and lacks a portion of them. The table has more than 250,000 clones, 80% to 90% seen once; the top ten hold 8.5% to 12%. What was sequenced was PBMCs or T cells enriched from blood (not recorded which). All receptors come from a young woman who had recovered from COVID-19. Both conserved end residues are part of each CDR3. Each record gives: J gene, V gene, CDR3 protein.

TRBJ1-1 TRBV9 CASSAHPTEDMNTEAFF
TRBJ2-5 TRBV30 CAWSLSGGAQETQYF
TRBJ1-4 TRBV6-4 CASTWGDEKLFF
TRBJ1-1 TRBV10-2 CASSESYRGRSGAFF
TRBJ2-1 TRBV5-4 CASSPRLDSNEQFF
TRBJ1-6 TRBV2 CASTAVSSYNSPLHF
TRBJ2-1 TRBV11-2 CASSLEAGASNEQFF
TRBJ1-2 TRBV5-4 CASSHQDRGHGYTF
TRBJ2-1 TRBV7-9 CASSLGGGYNEQFF
TRBJ1-1 TRBV18 CASSPRQDFTEAFF
TRBJ2-2 TRBV5-6 CASSSSTGSNTGELFF
TRBJ1-2 TRBV9 CASRQGTYGYTF
TRBJ2-7 TRBV20-1 CSASPQTGFLYEQYF
TRBJ1-5 TRBV19 CASSRTGESNQPQHF
TRBJ2-7 TRBV25-1 CASSETGLSYEQYF